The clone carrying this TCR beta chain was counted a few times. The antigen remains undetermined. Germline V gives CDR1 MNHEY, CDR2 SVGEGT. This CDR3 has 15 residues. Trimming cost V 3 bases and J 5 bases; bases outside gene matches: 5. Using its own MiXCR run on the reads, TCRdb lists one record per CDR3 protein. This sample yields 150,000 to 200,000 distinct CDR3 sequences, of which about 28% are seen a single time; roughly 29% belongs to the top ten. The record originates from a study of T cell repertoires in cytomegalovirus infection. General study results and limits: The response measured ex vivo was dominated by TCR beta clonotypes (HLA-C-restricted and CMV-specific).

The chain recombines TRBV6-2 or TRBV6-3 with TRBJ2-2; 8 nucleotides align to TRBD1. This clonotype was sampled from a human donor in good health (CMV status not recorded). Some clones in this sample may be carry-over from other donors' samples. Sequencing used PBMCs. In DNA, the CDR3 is TGTGCCAGCAGTTATGGAACAGGGGGGACCGGGGAGCTGTTTTTT. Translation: CASSYGTGGTGELFF.